These 2 T cell receptor beta chains share one sample of origin, sequenced in a study of spatial heterogeneity in lung cancer. TCRdb called the 5' RACE reads again in MiXCR, with one record for every CDR3 protein. The table records about 52,000 distinct CDR3 sequences, approximately 7% of them present only once. The sample's time point: sample taken at primary tumor resection. The input material, whole RNA from tumor, nontumor lung or frozen PBMC, was sequenced unsorted. Sequences were derived from PBMCs, sampled at surgery. These TCRs come from a female donor with early-stage non-small cell lung cancer.

This clonotype came up many times. The chain combines TRBV20-1 with TRBJ2-7; maybe TRBD1 (6 bases). Germline V CDR1 and CDR2: DFQATT, SNEGSKA (reference sequence). This CDR3 is 12 amino acids long. V was clipped by 3 bases and J by 8 bases, with 14 bases between them. CDR3 sequence (DNA): TGCAGTGCTAGGGGGGCGACCAGCAAGCAGTACTTC. Residues: CSARGATSKQYF.

This clonotype was detected a few times. The chain has TRBV4-2 and TRBJ1-2; D unresolved. Trimming took off 0 bases at V and 5 bases at J, with 10 bases between the two ends. Germline CDR1 LGHNA, CDR2 YNFKEQ. The CDR3 length is 14 residues. The CDR3 nucleotides read TGTGCCAGCAGCCAAGATCCTTTGACTTATGGCTACACCTTC. Its protein is CASSQDPLTYGYTF.